These 11 T cell receptor beta chains were sequenced from one sample in a study of long-term antiretroviral therapy in people with HIV. Version v3.0 of the immunoSEQ assay was performed at survey level. TCRdb's copy holds only in-frame clones and misses some; the assay was immunoSEQ multiplex PCR. The sample has under 25,000 clones, more than 85% seen once. Here the sequenced sample was unsorted PBMCs, taken 7.6 years after starting antiretroviral therapy. The receptors come from a woman aged 40 to 49 with HIV.

This chain joins TRBV19 and TRBJ1-2, with 7 bases matching TRBD1. Unmatched junction bases numbered 7, after V lost 8 bases and J lost 4 bases. Per the germline V gene, CDR1 is LNHDA and CDR2 is SQIVND (reference sequence). This CDR3 has 13 residues. CDR3 amino acids: CASETGQSYGYTF. CDR3 DNA: TGTGCCAGTGAGACAGGGCAGTCCTATGGCTACACCTTC.

This rearrangement joins TRBV11-2 to TRBJ2-7, with TRBD2 as a possible D gene (6 bases). Germline V gene lookup returns CDR1 SGHAT and CDR2 FQNNGV. V lost 0 bases, J lost 7 bases, and 10 bases lay in between. CDR3 length: 13 residues. The DNA of the CDR3 is TGTGCCAGCAGCTTAGAGGCCGCGGGGGAGCAGTACTTC. Residues: CASSLEAAGEQYF.

This chain joins TRBV6-5 and TRBJ1-1; 8 bases are a match to TRBD1. Germline V lookup: CDR1 MNHEY, CDR2 SVGAGI. Trimming cost V 6 bases and J 4 bases; bases outside gene matches: 7. This CDR3 contains 14 residues. The CDR3 region is CASREQGVRTEAFF. The CDR3 DNA follows: TGTGCCAGCAGAGAACAGGGGGTTCGCACTGAAGCTTTCTTT.

The V call is TRBV4-3, the J call TRBJ2-4, with D perhaps assigned TRBD1 or TRBD2 (6 bases each). Germline CDR1 is LGHNA and CDR2 is YSLEER. The CDR3 totals 18 residues. The V and J ends lost 0 bases and 7 bases respectively, with 22 bases between them. CDR3 sequence (DNA): TGCGCCAGCAGCCAAGATCTGGTCGGAGGGGGTCGGTGGAACATTCAGTACTTC. Encoded protein: CASSQDLVGGGRWNIQYF.

V and J are TRBV11-2 and TRBJ1-2; TRBD1 is a possible D gene (5 bases). V was cut by 5 bases and J by 4 bases, with 14 bases left in between. Germline loops: CDR1 SGHAT, CDR2 FQNNGV. This CDR3 has 14 residues. CDR3 protein: CASSPERGTYGYTF. The CDR3 nucleotides are TGTGCCAGCAGCCCAGAGCGGGGCACCTATGGCTACACCTTC.

This clone was recorded once. The rearrangement uses TRBV7-6 and TRBJ1-1, with 11 bases lining up with TRBD1. V trimming: 5 bases; J trimming: 1 base; junction bases outside the gene matches: 6. The CDR3 is 16 residues long. Germline CDR1 SGHVS, CDR2 FNYEAQ. CDR3 nucleotides: TGTGCCAGCAGCCAGGACAGGGGGCAACAGAACACTGAAGCTTTCTTT. Its translation is CASSQDRGQQNTEAFF.

Sample share makes this clone medium-sized. The chain is built from TRBV27 and TRBJ2-3, with D unclear. Trimming left V 6 bases short and J 3 bases short, with 22 bases between. The CDR3 consists of 17 residues. Germline CDR1 and CDR2: MNHEY and SMNVEV (reference sequence). The CDR3 loop reads CASSPLSLGIGTDTQYF. The CDR3 DNA follows: TGTGCCAGCAGCCCCCTTAGTTTAGGGATCGGTACAGATACGCAGTATTTT.

This chain connects TRBV5-6 to TRBJ2-7, with D maybe TRBD1 (5 bases). Germline CDR1 SGHDT, CDR2 YYEEEE. The CDR3 is 16 amino acids. Trimming removed 4 bases at V and 0 bases at J, with 17 bases between. Written as DNA, the CDR3 is TGTGCCAGCAGCCTTGACAGTTTCTCTGGCTCCTACGAGCAGTACTTC. Translated: CASSLDSFSGSYEQYF.

The rearrangement joins TRBV27 to TRBJ2-7; D not certain. Germline CDR1 and CDR2: MNHEY and SMNVEV (reference sequence). V gave up 5 bases and J gave up 2 bases, with 13 bases separating them. The CDR3 has 14 residues. The CDR3 DNA sequence: TGTGCCAGCAGTGCCTTCGGACGTACCTACGAGCAGTACTTC. Translation: CASSAFGRTYEQYF.

The chain combines TRBV6-5 with TRBJ1-1; D remains unclear. The CDR3 runs 13 residues. Trimming took off 6 bases at V and 1 base at J, with 9 bases between the two ends. Germline lookup yields CDR1 MNHEY and CDR2 SVGAGI. This CDR3 reads CASSLVGNTEAFF. The CDR3 region has the DNA TGTGCCAGCAGCCTTGTCGGGAACACTGAAGCTTTCTTT.

This chain connects TRBV15 to TRBJ2-5; TRBD1 agrees at 10 bases. Germline trimming cut 1 base from V and 8 bases from J; bases unmatched to any gene: 10. The CDR3 has 16 residues. Germline V CDR1 and CDR2: LNHNV, YYDKDF (reference sequence). CDR3 loop: CATSRALAGTGVTQYF. CDR3 DNA sequence: TGTGCCACCAGCAGAGCCCTAGCCGGGACAGGGGTTACCCAGTACTTC.